This paragraph covers one T cell receptor beta chain sequence. Authors' analysis steps: The assay estimated nucleated cells by amplifying reference gene primers. TCRdb keeps only in-frame clones here, not all; method: immunoSEQ multiplex PCR. That table is the source of V, J and clone size, and D and trimming were worked out from the DNA. The table has about 120,000 clones, roughly 79% seen once. Germline assignment: CDR1 GTSNPN and CDR2 SVGIG (reference sequence). This CDR3 has 13 amino acids. Trimming stripped 0 bases from V and 3 bases from J, with 9 bases between. This sample was included in a study of blood T cell repertoires in COVID-19. Turning to the study itself: Both acute and convalescent COVID-19 samples were obtained from the United States, Italy and Spain. In each case, the material was cDNA or gDNA derived from T cells, B-cell-depleted T cells, or PBMCs.

Sequencing used peripheral blood. The clonotype comes from a human donor in a cohort sampled during active COVID-19. V gene TRBV30 combines with J gene TRBJ2-7; D might be TRBD2 (6 bases). CDR3 residues: CAWSVLEGYEQYF. Written as DNA, the CDR3 is TGTGCCTGGAGTGTTTTGGAGGGCTACGAGCAGTACTTC.